Each of the 26 T cell receptor beta chains below was sequenced from the same sample in a study of Graves' ophthalmopathy and Graves' hyperthyroidism. Amplified TCR beta CDR3 regions were obtained using RNA transcripts as template. RT-PCR was first run with HTBI primers, then multiplex PCR in a second round. TCRdb analysed the multiplex PCR reads with MiXCR anew, one entry per CDR3 protein. The data show 350,000 to 450,000 distinct CDR3 sequences, around 20% seen once. Material for sequencing was peripheral blood. Receptors were obtained from a woman younger than 30 with stable Graves' hyperthyroidism.

This clonotype was observed at least ten times. V and J are TRBV27 and TRBJ1-5; no firm D call. The V gene's germline CDR1 is MNHEY and CDR2 SMNVEV (reference sequence). The CDR3 loop spans 15 amino acids. The V and J ends lost 0 bases and 2 bases respectively, with 8 bases between them. CDR3 loop: CASSLSEGGNQPQHF. The DNA of the CDR3 is TGTGCCAGCAGTTTATCAGAGGGTGGCAATCAGCCCCAGCATTTT.

This clonotype was counted many times. The chain is built from TRBV2 and TRBJ2-7, with 10 bases lining up with TRBD1. Germline assignment: CDR1 SNHLY and CDR2 FYNNEI. V shed 8 bases, J shed 5 bases, and the junction held 3 bases outside the gene matches. The CDR3 runs 12 residues. DNA of the CDR3: TGTGCCAGCCCGGGACAGGGGAACGAGCAGTACTTC. Protein product: CASPGQGNEQYF.

In its sample, this clonotype was seen many times. The gene calls are TRBV7-2 and TRBJ2-5; TRBD1 matches 8 bases. J lost 4 bases, V lost 5 bases, and 9 bases had no gene match. CDR3 length: 15 residues. Germline CDR1 and CDR2: SGHTA and FQGNSA. The CDR3 coding sequence is TGTGCCAGCAGCGGACAGGGACAGGAAAGAGAGACCCAGTACTTC. Translated, it gives CASSGQGQERETQYF.

The V gene is TRBV4-1, the J gene TRBJ2-5; the D is unclear. The ends were cut back, 2 bases at V and 5 bases at J, with 9 bases in the middle. Per the germline V gene, CDR1 is MGHRA and CDR2 is YSYEKL. The CDR3 has 13 amino acids. The CDR3 reads CASSQYLPETQYF. DNA for the CDR3: TGCGCCAGCAGCCAATACCTGCCGGAGACCCAGTACTTC.

This clonotype was observed many times. V usage is TRBV12-3 or TRBV12-4 and J usage is TRBJ2-5; tentative D call: TRBD2 (6 bases). This CDR3 has 13 residues. The CDR3 here is CATAPPGAETQYF. As DNA, the CDR3 is TGTGCTACAGCGCCCCCGGGAGCCGAGACCCAGTACTTC.

In this sample, this clonotype turned up once. The junction shows a germline mismatch at one end, possibly a read error. The chain employs TRBV7-2 and TRBJ1-1; D is unclear. CDR1 is SGHTA and CDR2 is FQGNSA in the germline V gene. The CDR3 length is 13 residues. DNA of the CDR3: TGTGCCAGCAGCTTATGGGCGGCTACTGAAGCTTGCTTT. This gives the protein CASSLWAATEACF.

This clonotype was counted at least ten times. The CDR3 bases are TGCGCCAGCAGTGAGGCTAGCGATCAAGAGACCCAGTACTTC. Residues: CASSEASDQETQYF. The chain has TRBV10-1 and TRBJ2-5; D possibly corresponds to TRBD2 (6 bases). The CDR3 runs 14 residues. Germline V CDR1 and CDR2: WNHNN, SYGVQD (reference sequence). The V and J ends lost 2 bases and 2 bases respectively, with 9 bases between them.

A single count supports this clonotype. The V call is TRBV20-1, the J call TRBJ1-1; TRBD1 agrees at 8 bases. The CDR3 contains 17 residues. Germline CDR1 DFQATT, CDR2 SNEGSKA (reference sequence). Unmatched junction bases numbered 13, after V lost 2 bases and J lost 2 bases. CDR3 in DNA: TGCAGTGCTAGACCATTGGACAGGGAGGGCGATAACACTGAAGCTTTCTTT. This codes for CSARPLDREGDNTEAFF.

Ten or more counts support this clonotype. The V and J genes are TRBV7-3 and TRBJ2-5; TRBD1 might be the D (5 bases). Germline-derived CDR1 and CDR2 are SGHTA and FQGTGA. The CDR3 covers 13 residues. V lost 2 bases and J lost 4, with 8 bases in between. The CDR3 loop reads CASSLWQGETQYF. The CDR3 coding sequence is TGTGCCAGCAGCTTATGGCAGGGAGAGACCCAGTACTTC.

This clonotype was seen repeatedly, ten times or more. The chain carries TRBV27 and TRBJ2-7, with D possibly being TRBD2 (5 bases). Germline CDR1 MNHEY, CDR2 SMNVEV (reference sequence). Trimming took off 3 bases at V and 6 bases at J, with 9 bases between the two ends. CDR3 length: 12 amino acids. Here the CDR3 reads CASSFLAGEQYF. The CDR3 DNA sequence: TGTGCCAGCAGTTTCCTGGCGGGCGAGCAGTACTTC.

The sample holds one count of this clonotype. The chain has TRBV19 and TRBJ2-5, with 10 bases fitting TRBD2. CDR3 length: 16 amino acids. Unmatched junction bases numbered 11, after V lost 6 bases and J lost 4 bases. Germline V lookup: CDR1 LNHDA, CDR2 SQIVND (reference sequence). The CDR3 DNA is TGTGCCAGTAGCCCTTTAGAGCGGGGGGGCTCAGAGACCCAGTACTTC. Amino acid sequence: CASSPLERGGSETQYF.

This clonotype was observed many times. The rearrangement links TRBV29-1 to TRBJ1-1; 7 positions match TRBD1. The CDR3 spans 14 residues. Germline CDR1 reads SQVTM; CDR2 reads ANQGSEA. Trimming cost V 4 bases and J 3 bases; bases outside gene matches: 8. The CDR3 DNA sequence: TGCAGCGTTGCAAGACAGGGTCGGGACACTGAAGCTTTCTTT. This translates into CSVARQGRDTEAFF. The full variable domain, completed using reference TRBV29-1 and TRBJ1-1, is SAVISQKPSRDICQRGTSLTIQCQVDSQVTMMFWYRQQPGQSLTLIATANQGSEATYESGFVIDKFPISRPNLTFSTLTVSNMSPEDSSIYLCSVARQGRDTEAFFGQGTRLTVV.

The gene calls are TRBV12-3 or TRBV12-4 and TRBJ1-1; 9 bases match TRBD1. V trimming: 3 bases; J trimming: 4 bases; junction bases outside the gene matches: 3. The CDR3 contains 14 residues. CDR3 region: CASSLGTGPTEAFF. CDR3 coding DNA: TGTGCCAGCAGTTTGGGGACAGGGCCCACTGAAGCTTTCTTT.

J is TRBJ2-5 and V is TRBV15; 7 bases fit TRBD2. The V and J ends lost 0 bases and 6 bases, in that order; junction bases with no gene match: 13. Germline V gives CDR1 LNHNV, CDR2 YYDKDF (reference sequence). This CDR3 has 17 residues. This CDR3 reads CATSREPDPSGVQTQYF. Written as DNA, the CDR3 is TGTGCCACCAGCAGAGAACCGGACCCAAGCGGGGTTCAGACCCAGTACTTC. The whole variable domain, remainder taken from reference TRBV15 and TRBJ2-5, is DAMVIQNPRYQVTQFGKPVTLSCSQTLNHNVMYWYQQKSSQAPKLLFHYYDKDFNNEADTPDNFQSRRPNTSFCFLDIRSPGLGDTAMYLCATSREPDPSGVQTQYFGPGTRLLVL.

Comment on this clonotype: A read error may explain this, as a much larger clone is one base away. The chain couples TRBV6-4 to TRBJ2-7, with a possible D match to TRBD2 (5 bases). The CDR3 extends over 13 amino acids. Germline CDR1 reads MRHNA; CDR2 reads SNTAGT. CDR3 sequence reads: CGISDGESYEQYF. The CDR3 nucleotides are TGTGGCATCAGTGACGGGGAATCCTACGAGCAGTACTTC.

This clonotype has only a few counts. This sequence joins TRBV3-1 and TRBJ2-7; no clear D. Trimming pared 4 bases from V and 2 bases from J, leaving 15 bases between. The CDR3 consists of 15 residues. Germline V gene data show CDR1 as LGHDT and CDR2 as YNNKEL (reference sequence). CDR3 residues: CASSPVFRGTYEQYF. The CDR3 nucleotides are TGTGCCAGCAGCCCCGTATTTAGAGGCACCTACGAGCAGTACTTC.

This clonotype has a count of ten or more. This chain joins TRBV28 and TRBJ2-7; D is uncertain. V gave up 2 bases and J gave up 4 bases, with 15 bases separating them. Germline lookup yields CDR1 MDHEN and CDR2 SYDVKM. The CDR3 totals 15 residues. The CDR3 region has the DNA TGTGCCAGCAGTTTAGGTGGGATCCACCCATACGAGCAGTACTTC. Translated: CASSLGGIHPYEQYF.

In nucleotides, the CDR3 is TGTGCCAGCAACTTTCTTGGGACAGGGCCACACACCGGGGAGCTGTTTTTT. This codes for CASNFLGTGPHTGELFF. The chain joins TRBV27 to TRBJ2-2; 9 nucleotides match TRBD1. The CDR3 sequence is 17 residues long. Unmatched junction bases numbered 12, after V lost 7 bases and J lost 3 bases. Germline CDR1 and CDR2: MNHEY and SMNVEV (reference sequence).

This clonotype was found many times. V usage is TRBV20-1 and J usage is TRBJ1-2, with D unclear. Trimming removed 7 bases from V and 6 bases from J, with 9 bases in between. Germline-derived CDR1 and CDR2 are DFQATT and SNEGSKA (reference sequence). This CDR3 has 10 residues. The CDR3, as DNA: TGCAGTGGATGGAGGGATGGCTACACCTTC. Residues: CSGWRDGYTF.

This clonotype was observed at least ten times. This chain links TRBV6-2 or TRBV6-3 with TRBJ2-4; a weak D match, TRBD2 (6 bases). Trimming pared 6 bases from V and 10 bases from J, leaving 22 bases between. The germline CDR1 and CDR2 sequences are MNHEY and SVGEGT. The CDR3 sequence is 15 residues long. The CDR3 DNA reads TGTGCCAGCAGCCAAATGGCTCTAACAGGAGGGATTCAGTACTTC. Translation: CASSQMALTGGIQYF.

This clonotype has just a few counts. The gene calls are TRBV5-1 and TRBJ1-1, with 7 bases matching TRBD1. The CDR3 extends over 15 amino acids. The ends lost 3 bases at V and 1 base at J; junction bases unmatched: 6. The V gene's germline CDR1 is SGHRS and CDR2 YFSETQ. CDR3 in amino acids: CASSWLTGPNTEAFF. In DNA form, the CDR3 reads TGCGCCAGCAGCTGGCTGACAGGGCCGAACACTGAAGCTTTCTTT.

The J gene is TRBJ2-2, the V gene TRBV12-3 or TRBV12-4, with 7 nucleotides matching TRBD2. The J segment lost 4 bases and the V segment lost 4 bases, leaving 6 bases of the junction unmatched. The CDR3 contains 15 residues. The CDR3 sequence: CASSWLADATGELFF. The CDR3 DNA reads TGTGCCAGCAGTTGGCTAGCGGATGCCACCGGGGAGCTGTTTTTT.

This clonotype was seen only once. The genes are TRBV12-3 or TRBV12-4 and TRBJ1-1; 7 nucleotides align to TRBD1. The length of the CDR3 is 14 residues. V lost 6 bases, J lost 4 bases, and 8 bases stayed unmatched. In DNA, the CDR3 is TGTGCCAGCAGGTATACAGGGGCGGTCACTGAAGCTTTCTTT. Protein sequence: CASRYTGAVTEAFF.

The V gene is TRBV6-5, the J gene TRBJ1-2; D remains unclear. Looked up from germline, CDR1 is MNHEY and CDR2 is SVGAGI. With 4 bases removed from V and 6 bases from J, the gap between germline ends came to 12 bases. This CDR3 spans 13 amino acids. As DNA, the CDR3 is TGTGCCAGCAGTTCCACGGACGCGGATGGCTACACCTTC. This sequence encodes CASSSTDADGYTF.

At least ten counts were recorded for this clonotype. CDR3 loop: CSALLATTNQPQHF. The CDR3 DNA reads as TGCAGTGCTCTCTTGGCCACGACCAATCAGCCCCAGCATTTT. J is TRBJ1-5 and V is TRBV20-1; D gene unclear. The CDR3 covers 14 residues. The germline V gene encodes CDR1 DFQATT and CDR2 SNEGSKA (reference sequence). V lost 5 bases and J 3 bases, leaving 14 bases between the germline ends.

This clonotype was recorded at least ten times. The V call is TRBV7-3, the J call TRBJ2-4; weak D call: TRBD1 (5 bases). Trimming stripped 0 bases from V and 1 base from J, with 7 bases between. Per germline, CDR1 SGHTA and CDR2 FQGTGA. The CDR3 has 15 residues. CDR3: CASSLTGLAKNIQYF. DNA for the CDR3: TGTGCCAGCAGCTTAACGGGGCTGGCCAAAAACATTCAGTACTTC. The whole variable domain, filled in from reference TRBV7-3 and TRBJ2-4, reads GAGVSQTPSNKVTEKGKYVELRCDPISGHTALYWYRQSLGQGPEFLIYFQGTGAADDSGLPNDRFFAVRPEGSVSTLKIQRTERGDSAVYLCASSLTGLAKNIQYFGAGTRLSVL.